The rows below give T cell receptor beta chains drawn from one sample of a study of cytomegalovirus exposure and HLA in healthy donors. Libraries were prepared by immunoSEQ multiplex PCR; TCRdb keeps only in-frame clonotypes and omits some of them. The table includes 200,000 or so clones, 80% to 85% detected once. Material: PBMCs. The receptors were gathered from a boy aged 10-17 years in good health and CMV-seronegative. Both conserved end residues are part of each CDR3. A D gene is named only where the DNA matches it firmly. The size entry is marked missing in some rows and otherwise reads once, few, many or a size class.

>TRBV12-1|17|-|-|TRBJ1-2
TGTGCCAGCAGCTTTAACGGCGGGAGACACGGTGCCTATGGCTACACCTTC
CASSFNGGRHGAYGYTF
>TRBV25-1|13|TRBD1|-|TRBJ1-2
TGTGCCAGCACTGGACAGGGAAGGAGCGGCTACACCTTC
CASTGQGRSGYTF
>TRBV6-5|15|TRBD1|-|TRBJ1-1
TGTGCCAGCAGCGTGGACAGGGGATCGGGGTATGAAGCTTTCTTT
CASSVDRGSGYEAFF
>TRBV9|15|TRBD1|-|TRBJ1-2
TGTGCCAGCGGCGTATCGGGACAGGGTAACTATGGCTACACCTTC
CASGVSGQGNYGYTF
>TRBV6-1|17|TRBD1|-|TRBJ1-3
TGTGCCAGCAGTGAGGACCCGACAGGGGAGAGGGGAAACACCATATATTTT
CASSEDPTGERGNTIYF
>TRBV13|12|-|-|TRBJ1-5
TGTGCCAGCAGCTTAGGCTCGAGGGAGCAGCATTTT
CASSLGSREQHF
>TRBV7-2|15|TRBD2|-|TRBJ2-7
TGTGCCAGCAGCCGGACTAGCGGGGGGAGTTACGAGCAGTACTTC
CASSRTSGGSYEQYF
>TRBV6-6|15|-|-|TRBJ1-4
TGTGCCAGCAGTTCCCGAGACGCGGCTAATGAAAAACTGTTTTTT
CASSSRDAANEKLFF
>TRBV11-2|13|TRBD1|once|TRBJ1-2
TGTGCCAGCAGCTTATGGACAGGGGAGGGCTACACCTTC
CASSLWTGEGYTF
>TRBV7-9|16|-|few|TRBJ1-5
TGTGCCAGCAGCTTAGACGGAGGGAAGGCAAATCAGCCCCAGCATTTT
CASSLDGGKANQPQHF
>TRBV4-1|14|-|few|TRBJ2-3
TGCGCCAGCAGCCGCCCCGTTGTGAGAGATACGCAGTATTTT
CASSRPVVRDTQYF
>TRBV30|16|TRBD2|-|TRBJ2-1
TGTGCCTGGGGGCCCGAAGCGGGGGTGTCCTACAATGAGCAGTTCTTC
CAWGPEAGVSYNEQFF
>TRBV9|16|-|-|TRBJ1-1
TGTGCCAGCAGCGTAGGCAGACAGGTCGGGAACACTGAAGCTTTCTTT
CASSVGRQVGNTEAFF
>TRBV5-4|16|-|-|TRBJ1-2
TGTGCCAGCAGCTTGGGACCACAGGAAAACAAATATGGCTACACCTTC
CASSLGPQENKYGYTF
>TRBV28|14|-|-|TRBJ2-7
TGTGCCAGCACCTACGGTCCTTTGAACTACGAGCAGTACTTC
CASTYGPLNYEQYF
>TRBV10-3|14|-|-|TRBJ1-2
TGTGCCATCAGTGAGTCCGGGGTTAACTATGGCTACACCTTC
CAISESGVNYGYTF
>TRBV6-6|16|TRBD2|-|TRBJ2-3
TGTGCCAGCAGTTACCCAAGCGGGGGAGTCACAGATACGCAGTATTTT
CASSYPSGGVTDTQYF
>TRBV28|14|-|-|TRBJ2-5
TGTGCCAGCAATGGTCTGCAGGGTGTGGAGACCCAGTACTTC
CASNGLQGVETQYF
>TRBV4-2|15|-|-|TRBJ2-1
TGTGCCAGCAGCCAAGAGAGGGTCTCCTACAATGAGCAGTTCTTC
CASSQERVSYNEQFF
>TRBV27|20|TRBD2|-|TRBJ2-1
TGTGCCAGCAGTTCCCGATTTCCGACGATAGCGGGAAAAACCTACAATGAGCAGTTCTTC
CASSSRFPTIAGKTYNEQFF
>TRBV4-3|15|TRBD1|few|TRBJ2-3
TGCGCCAGCAGCCAATGGACAGGGGACCGGGTTGGGCAGTATTTT
CASSQWTGDRVGQYF